A selection of T cell receptor beta chains follows, all from one sample in a study of blood T cells in healthy people across ages. TCRdb recomputed calls from the 5' RACE reads with MiXCR, one row per CDR3 protein. The top ten clones hold roughly 17% of a sample with hundreds of thousands of distinct CDR3 sequences, 29% of them seen once. Sequencing was performed on blood. These receptors originate from an elderly woman in good health. CDR3s include the opening cysteine and the closing phenylalanine or tryptophan. The order of the fields is V gene, clone size, D gene, J gene, CDR3 DNA, CDR3 protein. The D gene is left open where the match is weak. Rows may omit the clone size; those that give it use once, few, many or a size class.

V gene: TRBV20-1; clone size: .; D gene: TRBD2; J gene: TRBJ2-3; CDR3 DNA: TGCAGTGCTGGAATGCGACTAGCGGGGACCACAGATACGCAGTATTTT; CDR3 protein: CSAGMRLAGTTDTQYF
V gene: TRBV20-1; clone size: few; D gene: TRBD2; J gene: TRBJ2-7; CDR3 DNA: TGCAGTGCTAGAGATATCCAGCGGGGACTTACCTACGAGCAGTACTTC; CDR3 protein: CSARDIQRGLTYEQYF
V gene: TRBV4-3; clone size: many; D gene: TRBD2; J gene: TRBJ2-1; CDR3 DNA: TGCGCCAGCAGCCAAGGGACTAGCGGGGGGAGTAATGAGCAGTTCTTC; CDR3 protein: CASSQGTSGGSNEQFF
V gene: TRBV18; clone size: .; D gene: TRBD2; J gene: TRBJ2-1; CDR3 DNA: TGTGCCAGCTCACCGAGGACGACTAGCGGGGGGGATCAAGAGTTCTTC; CDR3 protein: CASSPRTTSGGDQEFF
V gene: TRBV4-1; clone size: few; D gene: .; J gene: TRBJ1-2; CDR3 DNA: TGCGCCAGCAGCAAGTGGGAAGGGGACGGCTACACCTTC; CDR3 protein: CASSKWEGDGYTF
V gene: TRBV3-1; clone size: many; D gene: TRBD1; J gene: TRBJ1-2; CDR3 DNA: TGTGCCAGCAGCCAACCCGCCGGGACAGGGTACGACTATGGCTACACCTTC; CDR3 protein: CASSQPAGTGYDYGYTF
V gene: TRBV5-1; clone size: .; D gene: .; J gene: TRBJ2-7; CDR3 DNA: TGCGCCAGCAGCTTGGCCTTCGACAGAAAAAGTGAGCAGTACTTC; CDR3 protein: CASSLAFDRKSEQYF
V gene: TRBV24-1; clone size: many; D gene: .; J gene: TRBJ2-1; CDR3 DNA: TGTGCCACCAGTGATCTCCGGGCAACCAGCTCCTACAATGAGCAGTTCTTC; CDR3 protein: CATSDLRATSSYNEQFF
V gene: TRBV20-1; clone size: .; D gene: TRBD1; J gene: TRBJ2-1; CDR3 DNA: TGCAGTGCAAAGACAGGGTCTGAGCAGTTCTTC; CDR3 protein: CSAKTGSEQFF
V gene: TRBV7-2; clone size: many; D gene: .; J gene: TRBJ1-2; CDR3 DNA: TGTGCCAGCAGCCCCGGACTGGGGCTCTGGGGCTACACCTTC; CDR3 protein: CASSPGLGLWGYTF
V gene: TRBV12-3/TRBV12-4; clone size: many; D gene: TRBD1; J gene: TRBJ1-2; CDR3 DNA: TGTGCCAGCAGTTTAAGACAGGGGGAAAATGGCTACACCTTC; CDR3 protein: CASSLRQGENGYTF
V gene: TRBV7-2; clone size: many; D gene: TRBD2; J gene: TRBJ2-3; CDR3 DNA: TGTGCCAGCAGCCCGCGCTCCCTAGCGGGGGGGCGGACAGATACGCAGTATTTT; CDR3 protein: CASSPRSLAGGRTDTQYF
V gene: TRBV7-8; clone size: many; D gene: .; J gene: TRBJ1-2; CDR3 DNA: TGTGCCAGCAGCGCCCGGACGACTCCCGGTGGTGTTGGCTACACCTTC; CDR3 protein: CASSARTTPGGVGYTF
V gene: TRBV4-3; clone size: many; D gene: TRBD2; J gene: TRBJ2-3; CDR3 DNA: TGCGCCAGCAGCCAAGGACTAGCGGGGGGGCCGAACACAGATACGCAGTATTTT; CDR3 protein: CASSQGLAGGPNTDTQYF
V gene: TRBV3-1; clone size: few; D gene: .; J gene: TRBJ1-2; CDR3 DNA: TGTGCCAGCAGCCAAGACAGGACCTATGGCTACACCTTC; CDR3 protein: CASSQDRTYGYTF
V gene: TRBV20-1; clone size: many; D gene: .; J gene: TRBJ1-6; CDR3 DNA: TGCAGTGCTATGCCCGCCGGGACTTTTAATTCACCCCTCCACTTT; CDR3 protein: CSAMPAGTFNSPLHF
V gene: TRBV14; clone size: many; D gene: .; J gene: TRBJ2-3; CDR3 DNA: TGTGCCAGCAGCCAGGCCGCCATCCTACGCACAGATACGCAGTATTTT; CDR3 protein: CASSQAAILRTDTQYF
V gene: TRBV27; clone size: many; D gene: TRBD2; J gene: TRBJ2-1; CDR3 DNA: TGTGCCAGCAGTTTGGGGGTGGGGGGGAGAGACAATGAGCAGTTCTTC; CDR3 protein: CASSLGVGGRDNEQFF
V gene: TRBV5-1; clone size: many; D gene: .; J gene: TRBJ2-7; CDR3 DNA: TGCGCCAGCAGCTTGGAACAGGCCTCTTACGAGCAGTACTTC; CDR3 protein: CASSLEQASYEQYF
V gene: TRBV5-1; clone size: .; D gene: TRBD1; J gene: TRBJ2-5; CDR3 DNA: TGCGCCAGCAGCTTGGATACAGGGGGAAGGAATGAGCAGTACTTC; CDR3 protein: CASSLDTGGRNEQYF
V gene: TRBV28; clone size: few; D gene: .; J gene: TRBJ1-5; CDR3 DNA: TGTGCCAGCCAAGACTGGGTTAGCAATCAGCCCCAGCATTTT; CDR3 protein: CASQDWVSNQPQHF
V gene: TRBV7-9; clone size: many; D gene: TRBD1; J gene: TRBJ1-2; CDR3 DNA: TGTGCCAGCAGCTTGGCAGGGGGCGATGGCTACACCTTC; CDR3 protein: CASSLAGGDGYTF
V gene: TRBV30; clone size: .; D gene: .; J gene: TRBJ1-4; CDR3 DNA: TGTGCCTGGAGTGTACTTGGGCAGGGGAAGCTGTTTTTT; CDR3 protein: CAWSVLGQGKLFF
V gene: TRBV11-1; clone size: .; D gene: TRBD2; J gene: TRBJ2-1; CDR3 DNA: TGTGCCAGCAGCGTAGTGACTAGCGGGACCTACAATGAGCAGTTCTTC; CDR3 protein: CASSVVTSGTYNEQFF